The 3 T cell receptor beta chains in this list originate from one sample, sequenced in a study of blood T cell repertoires in COVID-19. Libraries were prepared by immunoSEQ multiplex PCR; TCRdb keeps only in-frame clonotypes and omits some of them. Of 20,000 or so clones in the sample, approximately 85% were seen once. Sequenced sample: peripheral blood. Source of these receptors: a man aged 40-49 years with active or convalescent COVID-19.

V and J are TRBV30 and TRBJ1-5; 12 bases match TRBD1. The CDR3 has 14 amino acids. Per germline, CDR1 GTSNPN and CDR2 SVGIG (reference sequence). Germline trimming cut 3 bases from V and 6 bases from J; bases unmatched to any gene: 3. CDR3 region: CAWSWDRGPQPQHF. DNA for the CDR3: TGTGCCTGGAGCTGGGACAGGGGGCCTCAGCCCCAGCATTTT.

This chain uses TRBV19 with TRBJ1-1; 7 nucleotides agree with TRBD1. This CDR3 has 14 residues. After removal of 6 bases from V and 1 base from J, the junction contained 5 bases not matched to a gene. Germline-derived CDR1 and CDR2 are LNHDA and SQIVND (reference sequence). The CDR3: CASRRGQRNTEAFF. The CDR3 nucleotides are TGTGCCAGTAGAAGGGGACAGAGGAACACTGAAGCTTTCTTT.

Here the CDR3 reads CASSSGGGPDTQYF. For the CDR3, the DNA is TGTGCCAGCAGTAGCGGGGGCGGACCAGATACGCAGTATTTT. The rearrangement joins TRBV27 to TRBJ2-3; 8 positions match TRBD2. This CDR3 spans 14 amino acids. V shed 5 bases, J shed 4 bases, and the junction held 5 bases outside the gene matches. Per germline, CDR1 MNHEY and CDR2 SMNVEV (reference sequence).